These 20 T cell receptor beta chains share one sample of origin, sequenced in a study of Ad26.COV2.S vaccination and SARS-CoV-2 variants. The assay was immunoSEQ multiplex PCR, and TCRdb's table has in-frame clones only and misses some. The sample lists about 350,000 clones, around 87% occurring once. Treatment defined: some 19 received Ad26.COV2.S at low or high dose, single or two shots; five or six received placebo; per-sample allocation not given. Sampling was done on day 63 after the first vaccine or placebo injection. Sample: peripheral blood, taken in a trial of Ad26.COV2.S vaccine versus placebo. The source is a person between 18 and 65 years old who received the Ad26.COV2.S COVID-19 vaccine or a placebo.

This clone came up once. The chain has TRBV3-1 (or the pseudogene TRBV3-2) and TRBJ1-4; 10 nucleotides align to TRBD1. CDR1 and CDR2 (germline): LGHDT, YNNKEL (reference sequence). The CDR3 has 19 amino acids. Unmatched junction bases numbered 17, after V lost 3 bases and J lost 7 bases. The CDR3 reads CASSHGSGQGRPGGEKLFF. CDR3 nucleotide sequence: TGTGCCAGCAGCCACGGTTCGGGACAGGGGAGGCCCGGAGGTGAAAAACTGTTTTTT.

The chain uses TRBV4-1 and TRBJ2-2, with 10 bases matching TRBD1. Germline assignment: CDR1 MGHRA and CDR2 YSYEKL. There are 16 residues in the CDR3. J was trimmed by 5 bases and V by 5 bases; bases with no gene match: 8. CDR3 sequence reads: CASSATGTGVTGELFF. CDR3 DNA: TGCGCCAGCAGCGCAACCGGGACAGGGGTTACCGGGGAGCTGTTTTTT.

The chain has TRBV19 and TRBJ1-5; TRBD1 is a possible D gene (6 bases). The V end lost 6 bases, the J end lost 5 bases, and 11 bases lay between the germline ends. Germline assignment: CDR1 LNHDA and CDR2 SQIVND (reference sequence). This CDR3 contains 13 residues. Here the CDR3 DNA reads TGTGCCAGTAGCGACAGGTGGGATCAGCCCCAGCATTTT. Amino acids: CASSDRWDQPQHF.

The rearrangement joins TRBV7-8 to TRBJ1-2; D unresolved. The CDR3 contains 15 residues. The V gene's germline CDR1 is SGHVS and CDR2 FQNEAQ. The V end lost 5 bases, the J end lost 4 bases, and 17 bases lay between the germline ends. CDR3 coding DNA: TGTGCCAGCAGCCCAGGTGGGTCTTCTGGCTATGGCTACACCTTC. It translates to CASSPGGSSGYGYTF.

The chain uses TRBV6-2 or TRBV6-3 and TRBJ2-7, with D uncertain. The V gene's germline CDR1 is MNHEY and CDR2 SVGEGT. The CDR3 runs to 15 residues. Trimming took 5 bases from V and 0 from J, leaving 14 bases between them. This chain's CDR3 is CASSLDGMSSYEQYF. As DNA, the CDR3 is TGTGCCAGCAGTCTGGACGGAATGAGCTCCTACGAGCAGTACTTC.

The chain employs TRBV29-1 and TRBJ1-2, with 8 bases matching TRBD1. Germline CDR1 is SQVTM and CDR2 is ANQGSEA. V was clipped by 5 bases and J by 5 bases; unmatched bases: 4. The CDR3 extends over 12 amino acids. CDR3 amino acids: CSVQTGAYGYTF. CDR3 nucleotide sequence: TGCAGCGTTCAGACAGGGGCATATGGCTACACCTTC. Supplemented by reference TRBV29-1 and TRBJ1-2, the full variable domain reads SAVISQKPSRDICQRGTSLTIQCQVDSQVTMMFWYRQQPGQSLTLIATANQGSEATYESGFVIDKFPISRPNLTFSTLTVSNMSPEDSSIYLCSVQTGAYGYTFGSGTRLTVV.

The chain couples TRBV6-5 to TRBJ1-4; weak D call: TRBD1 (5 bases). Looked up from germline, CDR1 is MNHEY and CDR2 is SVGAGI. Trimming shortened V by 6 bases and J by 3 bases, and 11 bases separated the two germline ends. CDR3 length: 14 residues. The DNA of the CDR3 is TGTGCCAGCAGACCGGGACTCTCTAATGAAAAACTGTTTTTT. This codes for CASRPGLSNEKLFF.

In the case of this clone: Other DNA sequences in the sample encode the same CDR3. The rearrangement joins TRBV5-1 to TRBJ2-2; the D gene is possibly TRBD1 (6 bases). The CDR3 contains 14 residues. Germline lookup yields CDR1 SGHRS and CDR2 YFSETQ. V gave up 0 bases and J gave up 5 bases, with 8 bases separating them. The DNA for the CDR3 is TGCGCCAGCAGCTTGGACAGGGAGACCGGGGAGCTGTTTTTT. Protein product: CASSLDRETGELFF.

The rearrangement links TRBV4-1 to TRBJ1-5, with unresolved D. V lost 4 bases and J 7 bases, leaving 11 bases between the germline ends. This CDR3 is built from 13 residues. Germline CDR1 and CDR2: MGHRA and YSYEKL. The CDR3 loop reads CASSLVGNQPQHF. CDR3 nucleotide sequence: TGCGCCAGCAGCCTAGTAGGGAACCAGCCCCAGCATTTT.

This clone was found a few times. The CDR3 nucleotides read TGTGCCAGCAGTGACTCGAACAGGGATTCTGGCTACACCTTC. Translated, it gives CASSDSNRDSGYTF. V usage is TRBV6-4 and J usage is TRBJ1-2; D might be TRBD1 (6 bases). The CDR3 has 14 residues. Germline CDR1 and CDR2: MRHNA and SNTAGT. V gave up 0 bases and J gave up 7 bases, with 12 bases separating them.

The chain has TRBV5-1 and TRBJ2-5, with 9 bases lining up with TRBD2. The germline V gene encodes CDR1 SGHRS and CDR2 YFSETQ. The CDR3 runs to 15 residues. V lost 1 base, J lost 3 bases, and 4 bases stayed unmatched. This chain's CDR3 is CASSLRLAGKETQYF. The CDR3 coding sequence is TGCGCCAGCAGCTTGAGGCTAGCGGGAAAAGAGACCCAGTACTTC.

CDR3 coding DNA: TGTGCCAGCGGATCCCAAGTAGTAGATACGCAGTATTTT. Residues: CASGSQVVDTQYF. The J gene is TRBJ2-3, the V gene TRBV9; D remains unclear. Per germline, CDR1 SGDLS and CDR2 YYNGEE. CDR3 size: 13 residues. Trimming removed 7 bases from V and 5 bases from J, with 14 bases in between.

The chain joins TRBV6-5 to TRBJ2-7; D possibly matches TRBD1 or TRBD2 (6 bases each). V was trimmed by 5 bases and J by 1 base, leaving 9 bases between them. The CDR3 consists of 13 residues. Germline V gives CDR1 MNHEY, CDR2 SVGAGI. CDR3: CASSRGESYEQYF. The CDR3 bases are TGTGCCAGCAGTAGGGGGGAGTCCTACGAGCAGTACTTC.

The chain uses TRBV28 and TRBJ1-1; tentatively, D is TRBD1 (6 bases). This CDR3 has 16 residues. V dropped 1 base and J dropped 0 bases, with 12 bases sitting between them. Germline CDR1 MDHEN, CDR2 SYDVKM. The CDR3 nucleotides read TGTGCCAGCAGTTTATCGGGGGGCGCCCTGAACACTGAAGCTTTCTTT. Translating it yields CASSLSGGALNTEAFF.

The chain links TRBV9 to TRBJ2-5, with D possibly matching TRBD2 (5 bases). The germline V gene encodes CDR1 SGDLS and CDR2 YYNGEE. Between the trimmed V and J ends, which lost 1 base and 5 bases, there was a span of 15 bases. CDR3 length: 15 residues. CDR3 sequence reads: CASSVKPSNGETQYF. CDR3 coding DNA: TGTGCCAGCAGCGTAAAGCCTAGCAATGGGGAGACCCAGTACTTC.

CDR3 DNA sequence: TGTGCCAGCAGCTCGGGACAGGCAATCTCTGGAAACACCATATATTTT. Residues: CASSSGQAISGNTIYF. The chain is built from TRBV7-6 and TRBJ1-3, with 8 bases identical to TRBD1. With 4 bases clipped from V and 0 bases from J, the junction kept 5 bases outside the gene matches. The CDR3 runs 16 residues. The germline CDR1 and CDR2 sequences are SGHVS and FNYEAQ.

The CDR3 DNA reads as TGTGCCAGTCTGGGGTTCGGCAATGGCTACACCTTC. Amino acids: CASLGFGNGYTF. This chain connects TRBV9 to TRBJ1-2; no definite D call. Germline V gives CDR1 SGDLS, CDR2 YYNGEE. Trimming cost V 8 bases and J 6 bases, with 14 bases left between them. The CDR3 extends over 12 amino acids.

As to this clone: A junction end diverges from the germline sequence, so it may reflect a read error. The chain joins TRBV7-7 to TRBJ2-3; no clear D. The CDR3 totals 13 residues. Germline CDR1 reads SSHAT; CDR2 reads FNYEAQ (reference sequence). This chain's CDR3 is CASSFMVEDTQYF. The CDR3 DNA reads as TGTGCTAGCAGCTTTATGGTAGAAGATACGCAGTATTTT.

The chain has TRBV12-5 and TRBJ2-3, with TRBD1 as a possible D gene (6 bases). V lost 5 bases and J 1 base, leaving 13 bases between the germline ends. Per the germline V gene, CDR1 is LGHNT and CDR2 is FRNRAP. The CDR3 covers 15 residues. The CDR3 spells CASGQHRVGTDTQYF. CDR3 nucleotides: TGTGCTAGTGGTCAGCACAGGGTAGGCACAGATACGCAGTATTTT.

CDR3 loop: CASSLGRSGNTEAFF. In nucleotides, the CDR3 is TGTGCCAGCAGCTTAGGAAGGTCCGGGAACACTGAAGCTTTCTTT. V gene TRBV7-9 combines with J gene TRBJ1-1, with unresolved D. This CDR3 region has 15 residues. Per the germline V gene, CDR1 is SEHNR and CDR2 is FQNEAQ (reference sequence). V lost 1 base, J lost 1 base, and 10 bases lay in between. Using reference TRBV7-9 and TRBJ1-1 for the parts outside the CDR3, the full variable domain is DTGVSQNPRHKITKRGQNVTFRCDPISEHNRLYWYRQTLGQGPEFLTYFQNEAQLEKSRLLSDRFSAERPKGSFSTLEIQRTEQGDSAMYLCASSLGRSGNTEAFFGQGTRLTVV.